This TCR beta chain was documented in a study of T cell responses to AZD1222 COVID-19 vaccine (dated by TCRdb to the early 2020s). Regarding the research as a whole: AZD1222 recipients with second doses at about 4 weeks or about 12 weeks were pooled, because spike-specific TCR depth and breadth did not differ between schedules. A total of 233 trial participants underwent TCR sequencing, of whom 200 to 220 had received two doses of AZD1222 and around 25 had received two doses of the MenACWY control vaccine. Enrollment into the trials was organized by age into subgroups of 18-55, 56-69 and 70-plus years, and those subgroups contained roughly 140, 27 and 60 TCR-sequenced participants, respectively.

Concerning this clone: The antigen this receptor binds is unknown. There are no base qualities to consult, and no much larger clone falls within one base.

The time point label on this specimen signifies: baseline before first vaccination. Vaccinee samples were obtained from the UK trials COV001 and COV002, which included a single-blind randomized controlled phase 2/3 trial of AZD1222 (ChAdOx1 nCoV-19) in healthy adults. For TCRbeta chain sequencing, PBMC samples from trial participants were taken at day 0 and at day 28 after the second dose. The CDR3 regions of human TCRbeta chains were analyzed by immunosequencing. The paper's processing steps were these. Repertoire TCRs were matched against a reference library of SARS-CoV-2-specific TCRs generated with the MIRA antigen-specificity platform. Breadth meant the fraction of unique TCRs that were SARS-CoV-2-associated, whereas depth meant the fraction of total T cells that were SARS-CoV-2-associated. Each spike-specific TCR was assigned to its reactive spike region and to a CD4 or CD8 class using the MIRA data. Log10-transformed breadth and depth values were compared by one-way ANOVA with Sidak's multiple comparisons tests. TCRdb stores this immuneACCESS table with in-frame sequences only. Part of the clones is absent; in the studies checked, under half of the shortfall reflects unresolved V genes, and no reason is known for the rest. The D gene and trimming were derived from the DNA, and the V and J assignments and clone size from that table. This sample gives about 110,000 clones in total; about 86% of them show up just once. Of the sample, roughly 3% is held by the ten largest clones.

CDR1 LGHNA and CDR2 YNFKEQ were looked up in the germline V gene. The CDR3 runs 15 amino acids, cysteine and phenylalanine included. Of all the DNA, just the CDR3 is kept, 45 bases in frame from base 1. V is clipped by 1 base and J by 8 bases, and the sequence between their germline boundaries is 14 bases long. Findings and caveats that apply to the study as a whole: No day 14 peak-response samples were available, so repertoires were characterized only after the peak T cell response. Vaccine-associated CD4 TCRs spanned the whole spike protein, with dominant responses in regions 160-218 and 743-854. After two AZD1222 doses, spike-specific TCR breadth and depth were significantly higher than at day 0 and than in MenACWY recipients. In the small 56-69-year group, the increase in depth fell short of significance, most likely because of low power. Participants were mostly white British and included more females than males, and it was suggested by the authors that clonal diversity may have been underestimated. Reportedly, close to half of the unique spike-specific TCRs recognized epitopes lying outside the regions that are mutated in the B.1.351 and B.1.1.7 variants. Conclusions about previously exposed vaccinees are limited, since just five to seven AZD1222 recipients were seropositive for SARS-CoV-2 at baseline.

The input for sequencing was peripheral blood, taken on day 0 of AZD1222 vaccination. The origin of this receptor is an adult in good health. The sequence links TRBV4-2 to TRBJ1-4; a tentative D match to TRBD1 spans 6 bases. The DNA sequence follows: TGTGCCAGCAGCCAAGGAACAGGGCAATGGGAAAAACTGTTTTTT. Its coded protein is CASSQGTGQWEKLFF.